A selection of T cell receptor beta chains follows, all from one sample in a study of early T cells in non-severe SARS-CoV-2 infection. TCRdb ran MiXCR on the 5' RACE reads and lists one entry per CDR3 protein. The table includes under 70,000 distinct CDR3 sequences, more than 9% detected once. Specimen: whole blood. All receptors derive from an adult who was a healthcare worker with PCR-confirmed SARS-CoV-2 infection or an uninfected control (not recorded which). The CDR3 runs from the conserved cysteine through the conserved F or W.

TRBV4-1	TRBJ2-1	CASRGSGTYNEQFF
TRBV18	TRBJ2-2	CASSPNSPPGELFF
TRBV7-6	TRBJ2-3	CASSLQGRIDTQYF
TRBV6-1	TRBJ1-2	CASSAGLGSNYGYTF
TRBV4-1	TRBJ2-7	CASSQVPAAHEQYF
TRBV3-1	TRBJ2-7	CASSLSLTRDRPSGQYF
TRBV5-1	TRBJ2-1	CASSWGLANEQFF
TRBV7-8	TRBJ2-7	CASTQATRFVGGTEAYEQYF
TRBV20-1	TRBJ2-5	CSAKDPQETQYF
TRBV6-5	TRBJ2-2	CASSRTGTQTGELFF
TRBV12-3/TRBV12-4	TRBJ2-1	CASRRTGDGYNEQFF
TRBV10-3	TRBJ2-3	CAISVGGSTDTQYF
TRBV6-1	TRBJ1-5	CASSSLLANQPQHF
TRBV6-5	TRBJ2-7	CASRNRPAGDPYEQYF
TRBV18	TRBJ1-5	CASSPDSSNQPQHF
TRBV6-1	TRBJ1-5	CASSEWGVSGSNQPQHF
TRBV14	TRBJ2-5	CASSLPGTSGYQETQYF
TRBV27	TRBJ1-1	CASKTGLNTEAFF
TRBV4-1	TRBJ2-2	CASSQEGPQGRSNTGELFF
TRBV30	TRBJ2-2	CAWTSSAPAGELFF
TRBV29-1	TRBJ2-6	CSVEDVRSGANVLTF
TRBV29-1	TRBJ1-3	CSVARTGNSGNTIYF
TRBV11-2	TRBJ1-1	CASSPQGHPNTEAFF
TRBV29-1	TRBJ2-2	CSVGDTGELFF
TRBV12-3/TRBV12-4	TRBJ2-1	CATHRGGRLPTNEQFF
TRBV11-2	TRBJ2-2	CASSWKTTTGELFF
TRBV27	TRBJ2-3	CASSFRSPPDTQYF
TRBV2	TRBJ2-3	CASSYRPDSTDTQYF
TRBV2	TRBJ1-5	CASSVGTQSNQPQHF
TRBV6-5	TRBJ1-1	CASGTGGTEAFF
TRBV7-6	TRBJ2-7	CASSRTVSYEQYF
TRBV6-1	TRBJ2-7	CASSREPIPYEQYF
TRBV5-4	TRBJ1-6	CASSGRGSNSPLHF
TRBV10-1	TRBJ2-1	CASARSGSSYNEQFF
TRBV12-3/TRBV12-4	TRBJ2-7	CASSLRTGSSYEQYF
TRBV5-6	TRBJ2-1	CASSLARGWSSYNEQFF
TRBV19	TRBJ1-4	CASRPGRRKPTNEKLFF
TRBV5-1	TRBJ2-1	CASSKDGDGYNEQFF
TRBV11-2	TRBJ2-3	CASSSRLGDTQYF
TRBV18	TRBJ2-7	CASSPRAGYSYKQYF
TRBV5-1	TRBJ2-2	CASSPGGPNTGELFF